This T cell receptor beta chain was sequenced in a study of CD8+ T cells in alopecia areata. Study context: Disease severity was quantified as SALT score of affected scalp area.

The treatment here: oral pan-JAK inhibitor, 5-10 mg twice daily. Collection of lesional scalp punch biopsies and peripheral blood was performed in alopecia areata patients. Trimming left V 2 bases short and J 8 bases short, with 14 bases between. This CDR3 is built from 15 residues. Germline V gives CDR1 SGHDT, CDR2 YYEEEE. As regards this clone: No antigen is known for it.

The sequencing template was cDNA reverse transcribed from extracted RNA. Method: immunoSEQ multiplex PCR; TCRdb's copy keeps in-frame clones and lacks some. This table has several thousand clones, around 80% appearing once. Study-level points and caveats: Sequencing of scalp tissue also captures the resident alphabeta T cells of normal skin. Greater clonality was observed in lesional scalp samples, especially alopecia totalis/universalis, versus normal scalp. Numerous clones, expanded in lesions, remained in scalp and blood during tofacitinib.

The chain uses TRBV5-6 and TRBJ1-6; D call uncertain. This TCR was sampled from a human donor with alopecia areata. Sequenced here: skin, sampled at week 24, from a patient treated with tofacitinib. For the CDR3, the DNA is TGTGCCAGCAGCTTTCTTTCCGGAAATGATTCACCCCTCCACTTT. This encodes CASSFLSGNDSPLHF. Supplemented by reference TRBV5-6 and TRBJ1-6, the full variable domain reads DAGVTQSPTHLIKTRGQQVTLRCSPKSGHDTVSWYQQALGQGPQFIFQYYEEEERQRGNFPDRFSGHQFPNYSSELNVNALLLGDSALYLCASSFLSGNDSPLHFGNGTRLTVT.